The rows below give T cell receptor beta chains drawn from one sample of a study of CD8 T cells in ankylosing spondylitis. TCRdb used MiXCR to reprocess the 5' RACE reads, holding one entry per CDR3 protein. The sample includes about 800,000 distinct CDR3 sequences, 10% to 15% seen only once; the top ten take roughly 0.51%. The sample taken for sequencing was blood, either unsorted or a sorted T cell fraction (not recorded which). The receptors here all came from a male donor with ankylosing spondylitis. Both conserved end residues are part of each CDR3. Each record gives: V gene, clone size, J gene, D gene, CDR3 protein, CDR3 DNA. The D gene is left open where the match is weak. Size tells how often a clone was seen (once, few, many) or the class of an expanded clone, and some rows leave it out.

TRBV7-2	once	TRBJ2-5	-	CASSPGLRGTLGETQYF	TGTGCCAGCAGCCCCGGACTCCGCGGCACGCTGGGAGAGACCCAGTACTTC
TRBV28	-	TRBJ2-1	TRBD2	CASSYPGTSGIEQFF	TGTGCCAGCAGTTACCCCGGGACTAGCGGGATTGAGCAGTTCTTC
TRBV6-5	-	TRBJ2-3	-	CASSYSWGNTDTQYF	TGTGCCAGCAGTTACTCTTGGGGGAACACAGATACGCAGTATTTT
TRBV4-2	many	TRBJ2-3	-	CASSPGSPGTQYF	TGTGCCAGCAGCCCGGGGTCGCCGGGTACGCAGTATTTT
TRBV28	few	TRBJ2-5	-	CASSFVRVQETQYF	TGTGCCAGCAGTTTCGTCCGTGTTCAGGAGACCCAGTACTTC
TRBV7-2	few	TRBJ2-3	-	CASSALPDTQYF	TGTGCCAGCAGCGCTCTTCCAGATACGCAGTATTTT
TRBV20-1	few	TRBJ2-3	TRBD2	CSARAPGLAGATDTQYF	TGCAGTGCTAGAGCCCCGGGACTAGCGGGAGCCACAGATACGCAGTATTTT
TRBV5-1	few	TRBJ1-2	TRBD1	CASSLSGGASTSGYTF	TGCGCCAGCAGCTTGTCAGGGGGCGCGAGTACGTCTGGCTACACCTTC
TRBV7-7	-	TRBJ2-1	TRBD1	CASSPPGQVIYNEQFF	TGTGCTAGCAGCCCACCGGGACAGGTTATCTACAATGAGCAGTTCTTC
TRBV10-3	many	TRBJ1-1	TRBD1	CAIRDRGNTEAFF	TGTGCCATCAGAGACAGGGGTAACACTGAAGCTTTCTTT
TRBV7-2	many	TRBJ1-5	-	CASSLVSGSGNQPQHF	TGTGCCAGCAGCTTAGTGTCCGGGAGCGGCAATCAGCCCCAGCATTTT
TRBV18	-	TRBJ2-7	-	CASSPLRDKGYEQYF	TGTGCCAGCTCACCTCTCCGGGACAAGGGTTACGAGCAGTACTTC
TRBV29-1	many	TRBJ1-2	-	CSVRYKDYGYTF	TGCAGCGTTAGGTACAAGGACTATGGCTACACCTTC
TRBV20-1	few	TRBJ2-5	TRBD2	CSANPGTRTWETQYF	TGCAGTGCCAACCCCGGGACTAGGACATGGGAGACCCAGTACTTC
TRBV10-3	few	TRBJ1-5	-	CAISESGIHSNQPQHF	TGTGCCATCAGTGAGTCAGGCATCCATAGCAATCAGCCCCAGCATTTT
TRBV12-3/TRBV12-4	many	TRBJ1-2	-	CASTLQRFYGYTF	TGTGCCAGCACCCTACAGAGATTCTATGGCTACACCTTC
TRBV6-5	many	TRBJ2-3	-	CAVGAFTDTQYF	TGTGCCGTAGGAGCCTTCACAGATACGCAGTATTTT
TRBV6-2/TRBV6-3	few	TRBJ1-2	-	CASSFLRLSPGGFNYGYTF	TGTGCCAGCAGTTTCCTGAGGCTATCTCCGGGGGGATTTAACTATGGCTACACCTTC
TRBV5-1	many	TRBJ1-1	TRBD1	CASSTGVNTEAFF	TGCGCCAGCAGCACAGGGGTGAACACTGAAGCTTTCTTT
TRBV20-1	few	TRBJ2-1	-	CSASLRRGPYNEQFF	TGCAGTGCTAGCCTCCGGCGGGGGCCCTACAATGAGCAGTTCTTC
TRBV9	many	TRBJ1-2	-	CASSVDSVNYGYTF	TGTGCCAGCAGCGTTGACAGCGTTAACTATGGCTACACCTTC
TRBV20-1	-	TRBJ2-7	TRBD1	CSARPTGRRLREQYF	TGCAGTGCTAGACCGACAGGGCGGAGGTTAAGAGAGCAGTACTTC
TRBV5-1	-	TRBJ2-4	TRBD1	CASSTDRINIQYF	TGCGCCAGCAGCACGGACAGGATAAACATTCAGTACTTC
TRBV6-6	-	TRBJ2-1	TRBD1	CASSYSNSGTGFLVSYNEQFF	TGTGCCAGCAGTTACTCCAATTCCGGGACAGGGTTTTTGGTTTCCTACAATGAGCAGTTCTTC
TRBV5-1	-	TRBJ2-3	-	CASRSPGAGDTQYF	TGCGCCAGCAGGAGCCCGGGGGCAGGAGATACGCAGTATTTT
TRBV20-1	few	TRBJ2-7	TRBD2	CSAVASGRAVSYEQYF	TGCAGTGCTGTGGCTAGCGGGAGGGCTGTGTCCTACGAGCAGTACTTC
TRBV5-1	few	TRBJ2-5	TRBD1	CASRTGVASEETQYF	TGCGCCAGCAGAACAGGGGTAGCCTCCGAAGAGACCCAGTACTTC
TRBV5-1	few	TRBJ1-1	-	CASSSHGGAPSTEAFF	TGCGCCAGCAGCTCGCACGGGGGGGCGCCGAGCACTGAAGCTTTCTTT
TRBV29-1	many	TRBJ2-5	-	CSVEEHRETQYF	TGCAGCGTTGAAGAACACAGGGAGACCCAGTACTTC
TRBV7-9	few	TRBJ2-7	-	CASRSPGGASYEQYF	TGTGCCAGCAGATCCCCTGGGGGCGCCTCCTACGAGCAGTACTTC
TRBV4-3	-	TRBJ2-7	TRBD2	CASSQRVTSATYEQYF	TGCGCCAGCAGTCAGAGGGTAACTAGCGCGACCTACGAGCAGTACTTC
TRBV20-1	many	TRBJ2-1	TRBD2	CSARLAGGYNEQFF	TGCAGTGCCAGACTAGCGGGTGGCTACAATGAGCAGTTCTTC
TRBV20-1	-	TRBJ2-3	TRBD2	CSARDSYSGRPTDTQYF	TGCAGTGCTAGAGACTCTTATAGCGGGAGGCCCACAGATACGCAGTATTTT
TRBV10-3	-	TRBJ1-5	-	CATAGRGHGNQPQHF	TGTGCCACCGCTGGGCGGGGGCATGGCAATCAGCCCCAGCATTTT
TRBV28	-	TRBJ2-1	TRBD1	CASSPQGWNENEQFF	TGTGCCAGCAGCCCACAGGGGTGGAACGAGAATGAGCAGTTCTTC
TRBV4-3	-	TRBJ1-1	-	CASSQGPFGNTEAFF	TGCGCCAGCAGCCAAGGGCCCTTCGGGAACACTGAAGCTTTCTTT
TRBV12-3/TRBV12-4	many	TRBJ1-1	-	CASSLRAASEAFF	TGTGCCAGCAGTTTAAGGGCAGCATCCGAAGCTTTCTTT
TRBV18	-	TRBJ1-4	-	CASSQYSQGGEKLFF	TGTGCCAGCTCACAATACAGCCAAGGAGGTGAAAAACTGTTTTTT
TRBV27	few	TRBJ2-1	-	CASSKARTPHSWEQFF	TGTGCCAGCAGTAAAGCAAGGACTCCACACAGTTGGGAGCAGTTCTTC
TRBV10-3	few	TRBJ2-1	-	CAISVWENEQFF	TGTGCCATCAGTGTATGGGAGAATGAGCAGTTCTTC
TRBV29-1	many	TRBJ2-5	-	CSVEAQGRETQYF	TGCAGCGTTGAAGCTCAGGGGCGAGAGACCCAGTACTTC
TRBV11-2	few	TRBJ1-3	-	CASSLGVFGNTIYF	TGTGCCAGCAGCTTGGGGGTCTTCGGAAACACCATATATTTT
TRBV2	-	TRBJ2-1	TRBD2	CASRKLLAVADNEQFF	TGTGCCAGCAGAAAATTACTAGCGGTTGCGGACAATGAGCAGTTCTTC
TRBV29-1	-	TRBJ2-2	TRBD1	CSVGGQGETGELFF	TGCAGCGTGGGAGGACAGGGCGAAACCGGGGAGCTGTTTTTT
TRBV20-1	few	TRBJ1-2	-	CSAPVWGGADGYTF	TGCAGTGCTCCCGTGTGGGGGGGGGCAGATGGCTACACCTTC
TRBV5-4	-	TRBJ2-2	-	CASSSRRENTGELFF	TGTGCCAGCAGTTCCCGGAGGGAGAACACCGGGGAGCTGTTTTTT
TRBV18	-	TRBJ2-2	-	CASSPPGGTTGELFF	TGTGCCAGCTCACCACCAGGGGGGACCACCGGGGAGCTGTTTTTT
TRBV6-4	few	TRBJ1-1	-	CASSGEVGTEAFF	TGTGCCAGCAGTGGCGAAGTGGGCACTGAAGCTTTCTTT
TRBV4-3	-	TRBJ2-1	TRBD1	CASSHYRDRGNEQFF	TGCGCCAGCAGCCACTACCGGGACAGGGGGAATGAGCAGTTCTTC
TRBV29-1	many	TRBJ1-1	-	CSVEDPQARTEAFF	TGCAGCGTTGAAGATCCGCAGGCGAGGACTGAAGCTTTCTTT